The T cell receptor (beta chain) described here comes from a study of OX40 agonist ivuxolimab in advanced cancers. Study summary: One hepatocellular carcinoma and a couple of cutaneous melanoma patients partially responded. Study-wide points: Partial responders dosed at 0.1-3.0 mg/kg displayed clonal expansion ranking among the lowest.

Peripheral blood came from all dose cohorts at three timepoints. TCRdb's copy holds only in-frame clones and misses some; the assay was immunoSEQ multiplex PCR. The table has 40,000 to 45,000 clones, about nine tenths seen once. For this clone: The antigen is undetermined.

V lost 4 bases and J 2 bases, leaving 11 bases between the germline ends. The CDR3 spans 14 residues. Germline V gene data show CDR1 as MDHEN and CDR2 as SYDVKM. This sequence was found in an adult with an advanced solid tumor such as melanoma, head and neck, liver or kidney cancer. Sequencing was performed on CD4+ or CD8+ T cells sorted from blood, taken in a trial of the OX40 agonist ivuxolimab. The V call is TRBV28, the J call TRBJ2-5; D is undetermined. The CDR3 bases are TGTGCCAGCAGTTCGACCCCCCCTCAAGAGACCCAGTACTTC. It specifies CASSSTPPQETQYF.